Listed here are 15 T cell receptor beta chains from one sample, sequenced in a study of T cell responses to AZD1222 COVID-19 vaccine (dated by TCRdb to the early 2020s). The sample's time point, from its label and the paper: about 28 days (+/-7) after the second vaccine dose. The library came from the immunoSEQ multiplex PCR assay. TCRdb retrieved this table from immuneACCESS and kept in-frame rearrangements only. Not all clones are present; in checked studies, unresolved V genes account for under half, and no reason is known for the remainder. The sample records tens of thousands of clones, around 90% of which are singletons. Around 26% of the sample lies in the top ten. This specimen consisted of peripheral blood, obtained 28 days after the second AZD1222 dose. Every receptor here comes from an adult who received the AZD1222 COVID-19 vaccine.

The chain employs TRBV4-1 and TRBJ2-7; 7 positions agree with TRBD2. The germline V gene has CDR1 MGHRA and CDR2 YSYEKL. The CDR3 has 15 residues. V lost 1 base to trimming and J lost 4 bases; unmatched junction nucleotides: 7. CDR3 region: CASSQAGQGGYEQYF. The CDR3, as DNA: TGCGCCAGCAGCCAAGCCGGTCAGGGAGGGTACGAGCAGTACTTC.

V usage is TRBV18 and J usage is TRBJ1-1, with 10 bases aligning to TRBD1. The germline CDR1 and CDR2 sequences are KGHSH and LQKENI. The CDR3 consists of 14 residues. The J segment lost 4 bases and the V segment lost 3 bases, leaving 2 bases of the junction unmatched. CDR3 residues: CASSPTGGTTEAFF. The CDR3 region has the DNA TGTGCCAGCTCACCGACAGGGGGCACCACTGAAGCTTTCTTT.

V gene TRBV6-5 combines with J gene TRBJ2-7; D is possibly TRBD2 (6 bases). CDR3 size: 14 residues. Germline CDR1 and CDR2: MNHEY and SVGAGI. V dropped 8 bases and J dropped 0 bases, with 14 bases sitting between them. The CDR3 DNA sequence: TGTGCCAGCGCCCGGGACTTGAGCTCCTACGAGCAGTACTTC. Translation: CASARDLSSYEQYF.

This clone was seen a handful of times. The chain has TRBV5-1 and TRBJ1-3, with unresolved D. The germline gives CDR1 SGHRS, CDR2 YFSETQ. This CDR3 spans 16 amino acids. V was pared by 0 bases and J by 0 bases, with 10 bases between. This CDR3 reads CASSLVMGYSGNTIYF. The CDR3 DNA reads as TGCGCCAGCAGCTTGGTCATGGGATACTCTGGAAACACCATATATTTT.

The CDR3 sequence: CASSVGGNNEQFF. Here the CDR3 DNA reads TGTGCCAGCAGCGTAGGAGGGAACAATGAGCAGTTCTTC. The V and J genes are TRBV9 and TRBJ2-1, with D maybe TRBD2 (5 bases). The V gene lost 0 bases and the J gene lost 5 bases, with 6 bases spanning the gap. This CDR3 contains 13 residues. Germline lookup yields CDR1 SGDLS and CDR2 YYNGEE.

This clone was seen just once. The chain combines TRBV5-1 with TRBJ2-3; 7 nucleotides match TRBD2. The CDR3 is made up of 15 amino acids. Germline CDR1 SGHRS, CDR2 YFSETQ. Trimming took 0 bases from V and 1 from J; bases not matched to a gene: 2. In nucleotides, the CDR3 is TGCGCCAGCAGCTTGGAGGGAGGGGGCACAGATACGCAGTATTTT. It encodes CASSLEGGGTDTQYF.

The V and J genes are TRBV5-1 and TRBJ2-2, with D maybe TRBD2 (6 bases). V lost 4 bases, J lost 6 bases, and 13 bases lay in between. CDR3 size: 14 residues. The germline V gene has CDR1 SGHRS and CDR2 YFSETQ. The CDR3 loop reads CASSVTRSSGELFF. The DNA for the CDR3 is TGCGCCAGCAGCGTGACTAGAAGTTCCGGGGAGCTGTTTTTT. Using reference TRBV5-1 and TRBJ2-2 for the parts outside the CDR3, the full variable domain is KAGVTQTPRYLIKTRGQQVTLSCSPISGHRSVSWYQQTPGQGLQFLFEYFSETQRNKGNFPGRFSGRQFSNSRSEMNVSTLELGDSALYLCASSVTRSSGELFFGEGSRLTVL.

The chain employs TRBV4-1 and TRBJ2-3; the D gene is possibly TRBD2 (6 bases). The V end lost 4 bases, the J end lost 4 bases, and 12 bases lay between the germline ends. CDR3 length equals 14 residues. Germline V gene data show CDR1 as MGHRA and CDR2 as YSYEKL. The CDR3 here is CASSPGLVADTQYF. Written as DNA, the CDR3 is TGCGCCAGCAGCCCGGGACTGGTGGCAGATACGCAGTATTTT.

This sequence joins TRBV10-2 and TRBJ2-2; 10 bases map to TRBD2. The CDR3 length is 16 residues. The V gene end was trimmed by 6 bases and the J gene end by 1 base; junction bases not matched to a gene: 5. Germline CDR1 and CDR2: WSHSY and SAAADI. The CDR3 region has the DNA TGCGCCAGCAGCTACGGACTAGCGGTGAACACCGGGGAGCTGTTTTTT. This gives the protein CASSYGLAVNTGELFF.

The chain links TRBV29-1 to TRBJ2-1; tentative D call: TRBD2 (6 bases). In germline, CDR1 is SQVTM, CDR2 ANQGSEA. CDR3 size: 13 residues. Trimming cost V 5 bases and J 4 bases, with 12 bases left between them. CDR3 coding DNA: TGCAGCGTTTTTGGGGGGATTTACAATGAGCAGTTCTTC. Translated: CSVFGGIYNEQFF.

This sequence joins TRBV28 and TRBJ2-7, with D possibly TRBD2 on 6 matching bases. Trimming removed 5 bases from V and 4 bases from J, with 21 bases in between. The CDR3 totals 16 residues. Germline-derived CDR1 and CDR2 are MDHEN and SYDVKM. The CDR3 sequence: CASSPPGTLKGYEQYF. As DNA, the CDR3 is TGTGCCAGCAGTCCACCCGGGACTCTTAAGGGGTACGAGCAGTACTTC.

J is TRBJ2-7 and V is TRBV5-4; 8 bases agree with TRBD1. CDR3 length: 15 amino acids. J was trimmed by 2 bases and V by 2 bases; bases with no gene match: 6. From germline, CDR1 is SGHNT and CDR2 YYREEE (reference sequence). CDR3 nucleotide sequence: TGTGCCAGCAGCTTAAGACAGGGGAGTACCTACGAGCAGTACTTC. Its translation: CASSLRQGSTYEQYF.

This clone was found once. The chain has TRBV5-1 and TRBJ1-4; a possible D gene is TRBD1 (5 bases). The CDR3 has 15 amino acids. V lost 5 bases and J 1 base, leaving 12 bases between the germline ends. Germline V gene lookup returns CDR1 SGHRS and CDR2 YFSETQ. In DNA, the CDR3 is TGCGCCAGCAGTCATGGGGGTGAAACTAATGAAAAACTGTTTTTT. Its protein is CASSHGGETNEKLFF.

This clone was detected once. The chain joins TRBV28 to TRBJ2-7; D remains unclear. Trimming took 6 bases from V and 0 from J, leaving 6 bases between them. The CDR3 consists of 12 residues. The germline gives CDR1 MDHEN, CDR2 SYDVKM. The CDR3 protein is CASSWDSYEQYF. The CDR3 bases are TGTGCCAGCAGCTGGGACTCCTACGAGCAGTACTTC.

The rearrangement uses TRBV9 and TRBJ2-1; 10 bases are shared with TRBD2. Germline CDR1 reads SGDLS; CDR2 reads YYNGEE. The CDR3 length is 16 residues. The ends lost 3 bases at V and 10 bases at J; junction bases unmatched: 13. The CDR3 spells CASSDPGLAPLGEQFF. For the CDR3, the DNA is TGTGCCAGCAGCGACCCGGGACTAGCGCCACTGGGGGAGCAGTTCTTC.